This T cell receptor (beta chain) derives from a study of T cells of healthy individuals listed by TCRdb under 2018. As concerns this clonotype: Its antigen is still unknown. No qualities accompany the bases; no much larger clone lies one base away.

The method was 5' RACE. Sequencing relied on an Illumina MiSeq. The public reads were run again by TCRdb, first through fastp at Q25 and then through MiXCR, and only productive beta chains were kept. CDR3 protein sequences are deduplicated, and each keeps its most common genes and DNA. The sample data list some 41,000 distinct CDR3 sequences, and around 4.5% of these were observed just once. 7% to 10% of the sample rests with the top ten. The CDR3 measures 16 amino acids from cysteine to phenylalanine. Solely the CDR3 DNA is kept, with 48 bases framed from the first base. V and J lose 0 bases and 6 bases, and a span of 15 bases separates them. The germline V gene (reference sequence) specifies LGHDT as CDR1 and YNNKEL as CDR2.

The sequence was collected from a human donor in good health. Recombination connected TRBV3-1 to TRBJ1-3; the D gene is unclear. The CDR3 region has the sequence CASSQDPARRSNTIYF. The sequenced DNA: TGTGCCAGCAGCCAAGATCCGGCCAGGAGGTCAAACACCATATATTTT.